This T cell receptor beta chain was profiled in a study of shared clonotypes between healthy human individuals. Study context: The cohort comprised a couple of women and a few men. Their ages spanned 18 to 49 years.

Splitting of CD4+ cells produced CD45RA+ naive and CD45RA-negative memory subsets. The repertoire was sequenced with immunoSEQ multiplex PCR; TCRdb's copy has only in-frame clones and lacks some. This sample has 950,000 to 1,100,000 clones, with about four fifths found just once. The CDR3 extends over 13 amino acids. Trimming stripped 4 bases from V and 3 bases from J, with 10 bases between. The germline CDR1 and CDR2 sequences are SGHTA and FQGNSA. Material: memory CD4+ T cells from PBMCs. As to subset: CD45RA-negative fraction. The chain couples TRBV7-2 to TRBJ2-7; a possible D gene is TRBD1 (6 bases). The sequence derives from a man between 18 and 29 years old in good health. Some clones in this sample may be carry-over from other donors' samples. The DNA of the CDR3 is TGTGCCAGCAGCTCCGTACAGGGCTACGAGCAGTACTTC. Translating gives CASSSVQGYEQYF.